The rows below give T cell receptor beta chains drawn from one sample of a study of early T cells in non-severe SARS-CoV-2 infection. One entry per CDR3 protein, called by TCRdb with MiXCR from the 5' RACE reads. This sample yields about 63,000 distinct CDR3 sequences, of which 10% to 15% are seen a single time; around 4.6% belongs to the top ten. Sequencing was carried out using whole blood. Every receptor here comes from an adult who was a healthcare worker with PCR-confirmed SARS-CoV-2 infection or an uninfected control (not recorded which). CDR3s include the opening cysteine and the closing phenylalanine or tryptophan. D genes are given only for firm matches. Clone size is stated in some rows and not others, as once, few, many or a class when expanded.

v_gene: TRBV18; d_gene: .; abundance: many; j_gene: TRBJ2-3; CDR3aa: CASSPRRGRTDTQYF; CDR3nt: TGTGCCAGCTCACCCCGGAGGGGCCGGACAGATACGCAGTATTTT
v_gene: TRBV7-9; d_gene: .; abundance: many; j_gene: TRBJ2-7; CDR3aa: CASSSPHGGRTFF; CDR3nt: TGTGCCAGCAGCTCCCCCCATGGCGGCAGGACATTCTTC
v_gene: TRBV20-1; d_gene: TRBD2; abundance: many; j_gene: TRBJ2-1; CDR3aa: CSATGLAGSGEQFF; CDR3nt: TGCAGTGCTACCGGACTAGCGGGGTCAGGTGAGCAGTTCTTC
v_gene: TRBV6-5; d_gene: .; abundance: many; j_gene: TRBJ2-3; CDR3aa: CASSYWGVDTDTQYF; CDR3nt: TGTGCCAGCAGTTACTGGGGGGTCGACACAGATACGCAGTATTTT
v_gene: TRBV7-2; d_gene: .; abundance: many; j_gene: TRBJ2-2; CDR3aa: CASSPMAHTGELFF; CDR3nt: TGTGCCAGCAGCCCGATGGCACACACCGGGGAGCTGTTTTTT
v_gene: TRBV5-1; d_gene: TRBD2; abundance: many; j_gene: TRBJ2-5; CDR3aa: CASSRTSAQETQYF; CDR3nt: TGCGCCAGCAGCCGGACTAGCGCCCAAGAGACCCAGTACTTC
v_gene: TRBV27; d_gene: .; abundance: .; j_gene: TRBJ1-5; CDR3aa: CASSLTGSSNQPQHF; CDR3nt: TGTGCCAGCAGTTTAACAGGGTCTAGCAATCAGCCCCAGCATTTT
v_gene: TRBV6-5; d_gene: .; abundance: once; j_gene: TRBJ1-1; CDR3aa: CASSYSGQGNTEAFF; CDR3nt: TGTGCCAGCAGTTACTCGGGGCAGGGCAACACTGAAGCTTTCTTT
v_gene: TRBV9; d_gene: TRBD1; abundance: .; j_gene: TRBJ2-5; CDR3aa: CASSSGTGVDQETQYF; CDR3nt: TGTGCCAGCAGCTCCGGGACAGGGGTTGATCAAGAGACCCAGTACTTC
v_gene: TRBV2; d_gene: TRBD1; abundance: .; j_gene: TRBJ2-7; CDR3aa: CASTPQGSGRQYF; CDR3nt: TGTGCCAGCACCCCACAGGGGTCGGGGAGGCAGTACTTC
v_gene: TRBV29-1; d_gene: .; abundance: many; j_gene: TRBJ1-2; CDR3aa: CSVEGTSGYTF; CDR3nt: TGCAGCGTTGAAGGGACATCTGGCTACACCTTC
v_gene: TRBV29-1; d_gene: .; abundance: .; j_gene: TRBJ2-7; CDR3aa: CSVPGQSYEQYF; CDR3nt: TGCAGCGTACCCGGACAGTCCTACGAGCAGTACTTC
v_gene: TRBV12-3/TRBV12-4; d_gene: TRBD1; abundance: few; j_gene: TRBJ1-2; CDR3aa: CASRAGTDRDGYTF; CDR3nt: TGTGCCAGCAGAGCCGGGACAGACCGAGATGGCTACACCTTC
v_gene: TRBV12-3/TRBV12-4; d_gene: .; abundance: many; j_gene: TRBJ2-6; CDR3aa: CASSPHSGANVLTF; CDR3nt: TGTGCCAGCAGTCCGCACTCTGGGGCCAACGTCCTGACTTTC
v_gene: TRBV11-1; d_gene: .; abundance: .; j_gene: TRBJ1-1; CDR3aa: CASSLKEGTEAFF; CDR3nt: TGTGCCAGCAGCTTAAAGGAAGGGACTGAAGCTTTCTTT